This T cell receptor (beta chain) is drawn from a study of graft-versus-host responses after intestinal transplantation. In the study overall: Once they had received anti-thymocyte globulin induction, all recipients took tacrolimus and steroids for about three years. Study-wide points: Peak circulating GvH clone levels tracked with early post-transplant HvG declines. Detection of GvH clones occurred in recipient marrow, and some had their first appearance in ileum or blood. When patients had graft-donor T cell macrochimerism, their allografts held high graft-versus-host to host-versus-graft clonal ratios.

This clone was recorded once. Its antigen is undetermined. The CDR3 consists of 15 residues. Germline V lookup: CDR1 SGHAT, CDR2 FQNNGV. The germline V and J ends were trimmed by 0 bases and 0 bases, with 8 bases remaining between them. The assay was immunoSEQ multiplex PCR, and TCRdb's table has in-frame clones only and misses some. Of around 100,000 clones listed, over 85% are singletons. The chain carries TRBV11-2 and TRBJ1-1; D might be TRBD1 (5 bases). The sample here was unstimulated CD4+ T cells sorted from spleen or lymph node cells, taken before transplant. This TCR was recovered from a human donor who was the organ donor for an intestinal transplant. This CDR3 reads CASSLERGMNTEAFF. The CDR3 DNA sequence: TGTGCCAGCAGCTTAGAGAGGGGAATGAACACTGAAGCTTTCTTT.